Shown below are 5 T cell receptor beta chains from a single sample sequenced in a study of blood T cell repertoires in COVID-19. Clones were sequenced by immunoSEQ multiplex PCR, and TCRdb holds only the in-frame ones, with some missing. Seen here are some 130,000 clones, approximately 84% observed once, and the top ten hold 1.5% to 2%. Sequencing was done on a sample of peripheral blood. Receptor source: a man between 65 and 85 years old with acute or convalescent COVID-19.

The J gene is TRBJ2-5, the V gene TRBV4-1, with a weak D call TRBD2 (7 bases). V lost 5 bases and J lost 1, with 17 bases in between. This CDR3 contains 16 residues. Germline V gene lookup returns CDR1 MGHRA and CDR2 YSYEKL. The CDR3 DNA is TGCGCCAGCAGCTCCTCCGGGGGGCTCCTCCAAGAGACCCAGTACTTC. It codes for CASSSSGGLLQETQYF.

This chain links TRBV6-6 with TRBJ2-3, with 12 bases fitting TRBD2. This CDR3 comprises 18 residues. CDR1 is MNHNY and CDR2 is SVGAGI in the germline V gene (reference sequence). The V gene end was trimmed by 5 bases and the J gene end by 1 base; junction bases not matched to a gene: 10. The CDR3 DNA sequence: TGTGCCAGCAGTCAGACTAGCGGGGGTCTGGTCGGCACAGATACGCAGTATTTT. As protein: CASSQTSGGLVGTDTQYF.

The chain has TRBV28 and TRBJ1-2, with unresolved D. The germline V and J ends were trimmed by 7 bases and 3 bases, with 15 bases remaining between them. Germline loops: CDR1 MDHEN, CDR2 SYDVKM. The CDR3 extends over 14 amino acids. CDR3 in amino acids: CASTTNRGHYGYTF. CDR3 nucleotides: TGTGCCAGCACCACCAACCGGGGTCACTATGGCTACACCTTC.

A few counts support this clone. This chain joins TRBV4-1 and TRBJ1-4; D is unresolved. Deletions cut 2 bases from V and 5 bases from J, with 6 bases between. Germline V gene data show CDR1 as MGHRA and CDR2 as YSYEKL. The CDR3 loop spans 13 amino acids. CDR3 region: CASSQWRNEKLFF. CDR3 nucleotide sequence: TGCGCCAGCAGCCAATGGAGGAATGAAAAACTGTTTTTT.

The CDR3 reads CASSPLGGSYGYTF. CDR3 DNA sequence: TGTGCCAGCAGCCCCCTGGGGGGGTCCTATGGCTACACCTTC. The chain carries TRBV3-1 (or the pseudogene TRBV3-2) and TRBJ1-2, with TRBD1 as a possible D gene (5 bases). CDR3 length: 14 residues. CDR1 LGHDT and CDR2 YNNKEL come from the germline V gene (reference sequence). Trimming cost V 4 bases and J 4 bases, with 13 bases left between them.